Included here is one T cell receptor (beta chain) sequence, with context. This clonotype was picked up many times. There is no known antigen for this receptor. No clone much larger than this one lies a single base away; base qualities are absent. These data come from a study of naive and memory T cell subsets (dated by TCRdb to the late 2010s). Background for the entire study: The study applied an open-source, UMI-based TCR alpha and beta sequencing pipeline to sorted naive and memory peripheral blood T cell subsets. The functional CMV T cell responses agreed completely with IgG serology results. RNA was DNase-treated and reverse transcribed with TCR constant-region primers, mostly using SuperScript III.

On the study overall, not on this receptor specifically: TCR abundance followed a power law with an exponent that was different for naive and memory subsets but consistent across the three individuals. Following error correction, more than 95% of naive TCR sequences occurred only once, which made naive abundance distributions much steeper than those of memory subsets. Clonotypes were defined as single alpha or beta chain sequences, not paired alpha/beta receptors. No ground truth was available to validate the repertoire findings for the naive and memory subsets. A few larger clonotypes were found in naive repertoires, especially CD8, and these larger clonotypes were possibly memory cells re-expressing CD45RA. RNA-based TCR counts may be influenced by expression changes linked to T cell activation and differentiation. In both CD4 and CD8 cells, the Gini index increased while Shannon and inverse Simpson diversity decreased from naive through CM, EM and EMRA.

TCR alpha and beta chain libraries were amplified separately from the second PCR step onward. The CMV status of each donor was determined by measuring IFNgamma production from CD4+ T cells after fresh PBMCs had been stimulated overnight with CMV viral lysate. CD4 T cells were positively selected using Miltenyi beads, after which CD8 T cells were positively selected from the CD4-negative fraction. After staining for CD3, CD4, CD8, CD45RA, CD27 and a live/dead dye, cells were sorted on a BD Aria II into four subsets based on CD45RA and CD27. Blood came from a few healthy volunteers, each fractionated into CD4 and CD8 T cells and then into four differentiation subsets. Roughly 110 ml of peripheral blood was collected from each donor, and PBMC were isolated by Ficoll-Paque PLUS density-gradient centrifugation. Sorted cells were lysed in RLT buffer, and RNA was extracted with a Qiagen RNeasy kit and stored at -80°C.

V sheds 6 bases and J sheds 0 bases, leaving 9 bases between their ends. CDR1 and CDR2, per the germline V gene, are KGHSH and LQKENI. Including the terminal cysteine and phenylalanine, the CDR3 comprises 13 residues. Only the CDR3 DNA is retained, 39 bases long and in frame from the first base. Library preparation used UMI-ligation and nested PCR. The beta constant-region primer was an equimolar mix of two oligonucleotides covering both TRBC1 and TRBC2. The ligated cDNA went through four rounds of PCR with nested alpha and beta constant-region primers together with the SP2 primer. A single-stranded oligonucleotide carrying the SP2 primer and a 12-nucleotide UMI was ligated to the 3' end of the cDNA by T4 RNA ligase 1. Incubation of the ligation reaction lasted about 20-25 hours at 16 degrees C. PCR2 was typically run as a SYBR Green qPCR and stopped at a predetermined threshold to prevent over-amplification. All purifications after the first were performed with Agencourt AMPure XP magnetic beads. Libraries were quantified by Qubit and checked on a TapeStation, where a main peak was expected near 650 bp. Sequencing of the pooled libraries was done on an Illumina MiSeq using v2 2x251 paired-end kits, which typically yielded about 1-2.3 million reads per sample. Each sample's library went into the pool at approximately 4.2 nM, and about 4.5-8% PhiX was added to help with cluster recognition. Under the source paper's analysis protocol: Using tag matching that tolerated one base-pair mismatch, Decombinator assigned V and J genes to FASTQ reads that had been processed by Demultiplexor. By using UMIs, Collapsinator corrected both sequencing errors and the frequency errors caused by PCR heterogeneity. TCRs were translated and CDR3s were extracted from the conserved cysteine to the FGXG phenylalanine by CDR3Translator, with non-productive sequences being flagged. Gini, Shannon entropy and inverse Simpson indices were calculated on repertoires that had been subsampled to equal numbers of UMI-defined TCRs. Within the linear range, a power law was fitted by maximum likelihood to the distributions of clonotype abundance. On one naive CD8 sample, the pipeline and MIGEC gave similar UMI counts, unique TCR numbers and clonal distributions. In one analysis, naive TCRs also found in any memory subset of the same donor were removed from the naive repertoire. A set of 7,322 CMV-associated CDR3 sequences, compiled from VDJdb and a published dataset, was used to search the repertoires. TCRdb reran the public reads through fastp at Q25 and MiXCR, keeping productive beta chains. Every entry covers one CDR3 protein and lists the most common genes and DNA from its rows. TCRdb, not the original authors, processed these V and J calls. A total of under 150,000 distinct CDR3 sequences appear in this sample, approximately 20% of them only once. Jointly, the top ten make up about 0.57% of the sample.

Sample: naive CD8+ T cells from blood. The sample's cell subset or site, from its label and the paper: naive T cells, CD45RA high CD27+. This sequence originates from a human donor in good health. Recombination linked TRBV18 to TRBJ2-7; possibly the D gene is TRBD1, per 6 matching bases. The DNA sequence follows: TGTGCCAGCTCGGACAGTCTCTCCTACGAGCAGTACTTC. Its translation is CASSDSLSYEQYF.